Only one count was recorded for the clone carrying this T cell receptor (beta chain). TCRdb keeps only in-frame clones here, not all; method: immunoSEQ multiplex PCR. The table lists some 27,000 clones, around four fifths of them singletons, with approximately 12% in the top ten. The CDR3 contains 17 residues. Looked up from germline, CDR1 is LNHDA and CDR2 is SQIVND (reference sequence). Trimming took 4 bases from V and 3 from J; bases not matched to a gene: 14. These data come from a study of OX40 agonist ivuxolimab in advanced cancers. The chain couples TRBV19 to TRBJ1-2; 7 positions match TRBD1. This sequence originates from an adult with an advanced solid tumor such as melanoma, head and neck, liver or kidney cancer. The source material was CD4+ or CD8+ T cells sorted from blood, sampled in a trial of the OX40 agonist ivuxolimab. The CDR3 DNA sequence: TGTGCCAGTAGTACCTCAGGGACAGCTCGGGGCGACTATGGCTACACCTTC. It encodes CASSTSGTARGDYGYTF.